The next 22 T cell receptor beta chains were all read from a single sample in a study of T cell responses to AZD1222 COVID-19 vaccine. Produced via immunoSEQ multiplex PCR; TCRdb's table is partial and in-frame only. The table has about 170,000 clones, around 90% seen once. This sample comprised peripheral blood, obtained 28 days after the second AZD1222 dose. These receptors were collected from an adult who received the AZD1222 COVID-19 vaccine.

The CDR3 bases are TGTGCCAGCAGCTCTCTAGGGGGTGGGACGGGAGCTTTCTTT. This translates into CASSSLGGGTGAFF. The rearrangement joins TRBV11-2 to TRBJ1-1, with D maybe TRBD1 (6 bases). V lost 4 bases to trimming and J lost 10 bases, with 19 bases between them. The CDR3 is 14 residues long. The germline CDR1 and CDR2 sequences are SGHAT and FQNNGV. Full variable domain (rest looked up from reference TRBV11-2 and TRBJ1-1): EAGVAQSPRYKIIEKRQSVAFWCNPISGHATLYWYQQILGQGPKLLIQFQNNGVVDDSQLPKDRFSAERLKGVDSTLKIQPAKLEDSAVYLCASSSLGGGTGAFFGQGTRLTVV.

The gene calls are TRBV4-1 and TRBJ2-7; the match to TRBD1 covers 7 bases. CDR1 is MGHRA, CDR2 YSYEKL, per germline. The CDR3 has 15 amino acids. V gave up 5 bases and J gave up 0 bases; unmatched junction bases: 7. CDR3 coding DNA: TGCGCCAGCAGCTTGGACAGGTCCCTCTCCTACGAGCAGTACTTC. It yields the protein CASSLDRSLSYEQYF.

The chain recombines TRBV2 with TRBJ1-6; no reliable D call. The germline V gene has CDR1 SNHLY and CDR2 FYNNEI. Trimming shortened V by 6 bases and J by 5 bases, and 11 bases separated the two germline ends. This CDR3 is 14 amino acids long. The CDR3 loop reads CASRLRLNNSPLHF. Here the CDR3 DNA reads TGTGCCAGCAGACTACGCCTGAATAATTCACCCCTCCACTTT.

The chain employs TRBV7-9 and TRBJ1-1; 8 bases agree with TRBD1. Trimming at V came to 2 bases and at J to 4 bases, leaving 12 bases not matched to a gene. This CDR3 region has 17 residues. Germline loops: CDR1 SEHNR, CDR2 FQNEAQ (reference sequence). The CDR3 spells CASSLNTQGAWSTEAFF. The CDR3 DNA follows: TGTGCCAGCAGCTTAAATACCCAGGGGGCCTGGAGCACTGAAGCTTTCTTT.

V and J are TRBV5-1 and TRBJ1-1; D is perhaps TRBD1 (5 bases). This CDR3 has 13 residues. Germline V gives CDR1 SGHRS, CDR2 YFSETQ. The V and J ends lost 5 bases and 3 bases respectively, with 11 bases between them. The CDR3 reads CASRRGVDTEAFF. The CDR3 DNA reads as TGCGCCAGCAGACGGGGCGTGGACACTGAAGCTTTCTTT.

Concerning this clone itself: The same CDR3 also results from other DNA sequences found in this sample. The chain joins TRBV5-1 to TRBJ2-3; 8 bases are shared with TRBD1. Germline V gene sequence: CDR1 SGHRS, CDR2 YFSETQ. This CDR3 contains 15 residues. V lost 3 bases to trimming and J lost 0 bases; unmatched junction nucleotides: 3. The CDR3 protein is CASSSGGTSTDTQYF. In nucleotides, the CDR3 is TGCGCCAGCAGCTCAGGGGGCACGAGCACAGATACGCAGTATTTT. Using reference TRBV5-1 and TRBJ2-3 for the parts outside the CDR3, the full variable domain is KAGVTQTPRYLIKTRGQQVTLSCSPISGHRSVSWYQQTPGQGLQFLFEYFSETQRNKGNFPGRFSGRQFSNSRSEMNVSTLELGDSALYLCASSSGGTSTDTQYFGPGTRLTVL.

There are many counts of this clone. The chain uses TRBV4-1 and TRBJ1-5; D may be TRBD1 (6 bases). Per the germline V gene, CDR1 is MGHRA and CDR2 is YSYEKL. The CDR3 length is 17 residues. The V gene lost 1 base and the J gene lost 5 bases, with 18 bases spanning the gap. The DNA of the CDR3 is TGCGCCAGCAGCCAAGCCCCCTATAGGGGGAGGGATCAGCCCCAGCATTTT. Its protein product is CASSQAPYRGRDQPQHF.

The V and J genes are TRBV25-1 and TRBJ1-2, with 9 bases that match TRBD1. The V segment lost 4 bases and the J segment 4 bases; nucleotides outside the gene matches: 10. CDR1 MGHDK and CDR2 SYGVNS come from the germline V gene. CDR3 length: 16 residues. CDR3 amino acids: CASSASTGGAVYGYTF. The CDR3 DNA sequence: TGTGCCAGCAGTGCCAGTACAGGGGGCGCCGTCTATGGCTACACCTTC.

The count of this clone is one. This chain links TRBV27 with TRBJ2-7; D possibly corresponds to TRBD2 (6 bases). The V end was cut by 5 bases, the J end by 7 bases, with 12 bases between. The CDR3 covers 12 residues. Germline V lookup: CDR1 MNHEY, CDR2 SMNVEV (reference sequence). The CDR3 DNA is TGTGCCAGCAGTCTGCCGGGACTTGAGCAGTACTTC. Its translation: CASSLPGLEQYF.

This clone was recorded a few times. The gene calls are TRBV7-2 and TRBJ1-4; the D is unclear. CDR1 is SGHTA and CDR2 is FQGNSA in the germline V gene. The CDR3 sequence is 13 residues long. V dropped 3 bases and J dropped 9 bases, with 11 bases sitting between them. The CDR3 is CASSFFDGKKLFF. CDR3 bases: TGTGCCAGCAGCTTCTTCGACGGGAAAAAACTGTTTTTT.

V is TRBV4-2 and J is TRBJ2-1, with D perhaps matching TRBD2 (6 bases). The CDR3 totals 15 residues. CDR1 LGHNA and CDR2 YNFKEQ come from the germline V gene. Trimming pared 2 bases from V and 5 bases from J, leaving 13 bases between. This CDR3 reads CASSQTMGLDNEQFF. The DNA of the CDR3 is TGTGCCAGCAGCCAAACTATGGGACTGGACAATGAGCAGTTCTTC.

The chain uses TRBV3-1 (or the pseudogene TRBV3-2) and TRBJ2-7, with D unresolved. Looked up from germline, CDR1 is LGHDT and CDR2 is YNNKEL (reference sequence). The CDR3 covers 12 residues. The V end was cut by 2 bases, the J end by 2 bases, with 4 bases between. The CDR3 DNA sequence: TGTGCCAGCAGCCAAAGGACCTACGAGCAGTACTTC. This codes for CASSQRTYEQYF.

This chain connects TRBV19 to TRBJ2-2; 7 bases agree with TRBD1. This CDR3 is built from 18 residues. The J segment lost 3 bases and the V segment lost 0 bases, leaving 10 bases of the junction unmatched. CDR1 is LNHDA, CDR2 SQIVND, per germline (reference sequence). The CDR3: CASSIDRIGTADTGELFF. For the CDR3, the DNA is TGTGCCAGTAGTATAGATCGGATAGGGACAGCAGACACCGGGGAGCTGTTTTTT.

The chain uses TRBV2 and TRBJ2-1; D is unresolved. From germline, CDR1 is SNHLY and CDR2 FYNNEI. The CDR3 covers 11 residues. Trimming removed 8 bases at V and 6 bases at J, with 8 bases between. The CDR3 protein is CASLQRNEQFF. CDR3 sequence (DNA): TGTGCCAGCCTTCAGCGCAATGAGCAGTTCTTC.

This CDR3 reads CASSPSGLAGKSREQYF. The CDR3 region has the DNA TGTGCCAGCAGCCCCTCTGGACTAGCGGGCAAATCGAGGGAGCAGTACTTC. V usage is TRBV7-9 and J usage is TRBJ2-7, with 11 bases lining up with TRBD2. This CDR3 contains 17 residues. With V trimmed by 5 bases and J by 7 bases, 16 bases remained unmatched. The germline gives CDR1 SEHNR, CDR2 FQNEAQ (reference sequence). Combining the CDR3 with reference TRBV7-9 and TRBJ2-7 gives the whole variable domain DTGVSQNPRHKITKRGQNVTFRCDPISEHNRLYWYRQTLGQGPEFLTYFQNEAQLEKSRLLSDRFSAERPKGSFSTLEIQRTEQGDSAMYLCASSPSGLAGKSREQYFGPGTRLTVT.

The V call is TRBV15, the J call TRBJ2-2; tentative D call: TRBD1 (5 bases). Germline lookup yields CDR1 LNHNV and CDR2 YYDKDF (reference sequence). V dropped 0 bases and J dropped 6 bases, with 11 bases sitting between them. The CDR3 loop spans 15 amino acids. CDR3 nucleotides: TGTGCCACCAGCAGAGACAGGGTTAGGTCCGGGGAGCTGTTTTTT. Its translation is CATSRDRVRSGELFF.

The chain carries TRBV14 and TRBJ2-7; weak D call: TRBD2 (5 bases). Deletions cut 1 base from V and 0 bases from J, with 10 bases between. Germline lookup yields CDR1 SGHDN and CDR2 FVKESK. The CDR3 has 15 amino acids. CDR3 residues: CASSQGRILSYEQYF. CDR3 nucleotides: TGTGCCAGCAGCCAAGGGAGGATTCTCTCCTACGAGCAGTACTTC.

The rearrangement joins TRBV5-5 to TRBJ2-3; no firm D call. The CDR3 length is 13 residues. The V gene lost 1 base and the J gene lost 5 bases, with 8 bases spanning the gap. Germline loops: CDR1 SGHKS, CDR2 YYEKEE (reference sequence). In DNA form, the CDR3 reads TGTGCCAGCAGCTTGTATTTTGGAGATACGCAGTATTTT. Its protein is CASSLYFGDTQYF.

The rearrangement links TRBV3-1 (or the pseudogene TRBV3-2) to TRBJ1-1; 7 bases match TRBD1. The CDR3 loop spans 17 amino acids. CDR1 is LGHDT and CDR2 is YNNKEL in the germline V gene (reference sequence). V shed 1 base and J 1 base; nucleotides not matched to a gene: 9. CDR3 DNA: TGTGCCAGCAGCCAAGTTGTGGCAGGGGGTTGGAACACTGAAGCTTTCTTT. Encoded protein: CASSQVVAGGWNTEAFF.

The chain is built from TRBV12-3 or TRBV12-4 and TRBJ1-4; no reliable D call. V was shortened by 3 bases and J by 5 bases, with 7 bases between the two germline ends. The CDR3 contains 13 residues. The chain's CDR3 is CASSFERNEKLFF. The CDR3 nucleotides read TGTGCCAGCAGTTTCGAGAGGAATGAAAAACTGTTTTTT.

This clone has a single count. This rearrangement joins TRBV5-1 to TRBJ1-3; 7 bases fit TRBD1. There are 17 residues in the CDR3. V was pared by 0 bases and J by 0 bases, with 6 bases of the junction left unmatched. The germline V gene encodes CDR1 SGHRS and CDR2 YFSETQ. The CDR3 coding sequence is TGCGCCAGCAGCTTGGGATCCCGGGACAGCTCTGGAAACACCATATATTTT. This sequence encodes CASSLGSRDSSGNTIYF.

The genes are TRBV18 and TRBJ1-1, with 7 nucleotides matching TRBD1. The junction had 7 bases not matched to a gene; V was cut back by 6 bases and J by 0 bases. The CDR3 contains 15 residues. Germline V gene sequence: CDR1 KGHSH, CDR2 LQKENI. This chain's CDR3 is CASSSGQLMNTEAFF. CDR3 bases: TGTGCCAGCTCGTCGGGACAGCTCATGAACACTGAAGCTTTCTTT.